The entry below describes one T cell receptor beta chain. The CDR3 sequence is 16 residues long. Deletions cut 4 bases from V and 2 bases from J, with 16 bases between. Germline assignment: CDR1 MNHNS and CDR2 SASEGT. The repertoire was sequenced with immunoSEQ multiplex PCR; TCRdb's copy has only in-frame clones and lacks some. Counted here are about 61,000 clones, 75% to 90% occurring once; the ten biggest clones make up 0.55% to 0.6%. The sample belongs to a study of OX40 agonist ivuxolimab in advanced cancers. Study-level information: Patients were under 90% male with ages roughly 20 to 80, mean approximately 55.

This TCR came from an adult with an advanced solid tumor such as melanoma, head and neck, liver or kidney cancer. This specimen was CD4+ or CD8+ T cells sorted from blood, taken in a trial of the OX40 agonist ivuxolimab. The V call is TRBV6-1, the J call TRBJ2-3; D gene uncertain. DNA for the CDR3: TGTGCCAGCAGTGGTGACCCGATGAGCCCCACAGATACGCAGTATTTT. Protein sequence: CASSGDPMSPTDTQYF.